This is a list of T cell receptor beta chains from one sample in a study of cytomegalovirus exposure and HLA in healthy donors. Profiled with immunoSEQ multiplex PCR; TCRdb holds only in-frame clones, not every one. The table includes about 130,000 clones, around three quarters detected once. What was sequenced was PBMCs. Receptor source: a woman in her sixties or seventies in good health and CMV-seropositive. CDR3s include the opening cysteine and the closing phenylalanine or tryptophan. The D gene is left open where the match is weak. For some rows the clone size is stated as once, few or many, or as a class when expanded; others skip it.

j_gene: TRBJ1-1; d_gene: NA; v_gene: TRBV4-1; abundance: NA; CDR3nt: TGCGCCAGCAGCCAATTCAGGGATCGGACTGAAGCTTTCTTT; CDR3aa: CASSQFRDRTEAFF
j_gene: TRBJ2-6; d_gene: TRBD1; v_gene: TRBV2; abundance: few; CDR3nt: TGTGCCAGCAGGGGGACAGCCTCCTCTGGGGCCAACGTCCTGACTTTC; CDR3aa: CASRGTASSGANVLTF
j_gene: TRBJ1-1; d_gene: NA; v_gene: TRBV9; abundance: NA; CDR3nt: TGTGCCAGCAGCACCGGGACACTGAACACTGAAGCTTTCTTT; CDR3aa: CASSTGTLNTEAFF
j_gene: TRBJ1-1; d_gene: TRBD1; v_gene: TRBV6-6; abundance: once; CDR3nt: TGTGCCAGCAGTTTGGGACAGCGTGAAGCTTTCTTT; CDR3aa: CASSLGQREAFF
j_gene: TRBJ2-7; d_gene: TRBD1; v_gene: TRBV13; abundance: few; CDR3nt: TGTGCCAGCAGCTTAAAGGACAGGGGGTTCTACGAGCAGTACTTC; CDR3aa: CASSLKDRGFYEQYF
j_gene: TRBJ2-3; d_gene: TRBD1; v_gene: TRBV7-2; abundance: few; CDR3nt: TGTGCCAGCAGCCGGGACAGGGGCACAGATACGCAGTATTTT; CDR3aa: CASSRDRGTDTQYF
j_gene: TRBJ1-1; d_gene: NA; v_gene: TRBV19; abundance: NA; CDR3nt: TGTGCCAGTAGTACCCTCCGGTGGACAGAGACGAACACTGAAGCTTTCTTT; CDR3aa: CASSTLRWTETNTEAFF
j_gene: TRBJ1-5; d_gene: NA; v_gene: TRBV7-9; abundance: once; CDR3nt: TGTGCCAGCAGCCCTAGTGGAGAGTACACGGATTTT; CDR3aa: CASSPSGEYTDF
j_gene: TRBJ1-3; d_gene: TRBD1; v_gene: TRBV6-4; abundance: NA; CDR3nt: TGTGCCAGCAGTGACTCCGGACAGGGTTCAGGGGGAAACACCATATATTTT; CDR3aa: CASSDSGQGSGGNTIYF
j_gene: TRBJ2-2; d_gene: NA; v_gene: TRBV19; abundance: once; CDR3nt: TGTGCCAGTAGTATCCAAGCGACCGCCGGGGAGCTGTTTTTT; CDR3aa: CASSIQATAGELFF
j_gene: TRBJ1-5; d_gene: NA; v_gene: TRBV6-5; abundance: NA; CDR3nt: TGTGCCAGCAGTTTCGCGGGAGTCGGTCAGCCCCAGCATTTT; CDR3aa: CASSFAGVGQPQHF
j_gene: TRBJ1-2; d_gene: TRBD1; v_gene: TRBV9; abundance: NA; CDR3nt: TGTGCCAGCAGCGTAGAAAGGACAGGGGAAAACTATGGCTACACCTTC; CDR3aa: CASSVERTGENYGYTF
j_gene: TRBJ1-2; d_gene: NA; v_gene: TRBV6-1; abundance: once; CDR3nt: TGTGCCAGCAGTGAGGTGGGCAGCTATGGCTACACCTTC; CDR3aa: CASSEVGSYGYTF
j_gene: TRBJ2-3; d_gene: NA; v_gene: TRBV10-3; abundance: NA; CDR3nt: TGTGCCATCAGTGATAGGGGGGGGGTCCTCGGCTCAGATACGCAGTATTTT; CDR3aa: CAISDRGGVLGSDTQYF
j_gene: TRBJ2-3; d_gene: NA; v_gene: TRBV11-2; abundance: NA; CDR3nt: TGTGCCAGCAGCTCCCAGCGGGCTTTCACAGATACGCAGTATTTT; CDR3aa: CASSSQRAFTDTQYF
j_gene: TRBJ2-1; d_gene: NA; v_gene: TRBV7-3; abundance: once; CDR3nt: TGTGCCAGCAGCTCGAGAGAGAGGGGGAAGAATGAGCAGTTCTTC; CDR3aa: CASSSRERGKNEQFF
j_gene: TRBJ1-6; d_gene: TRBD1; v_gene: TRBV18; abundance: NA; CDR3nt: TGTGCCAGCTCACCAACTCAGGGGGCAGCCTATAATTCACCCCTCCACTTT; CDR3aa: CASSPTQGAAYNSPLHF
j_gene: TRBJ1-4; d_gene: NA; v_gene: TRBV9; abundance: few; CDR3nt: TGTGCCAGCAGCGTAGGAGAAGAGAGCAGGTTTGAAAAACTGTTTTTT; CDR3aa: CASSVGEESRFEKLFF
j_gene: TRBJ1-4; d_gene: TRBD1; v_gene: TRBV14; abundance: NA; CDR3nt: TGTGCCAGCAGCCAAGACACAGGGGGCTACGGGAATGAAAAACTGTTTTTT; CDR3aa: CASSQDTGGYGNEKLFF
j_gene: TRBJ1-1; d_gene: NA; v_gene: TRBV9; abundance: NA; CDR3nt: TGTGCCAGCAGCGACCCATCGGGCTCAAGGAGGGAGAACACTGAAGCTTTCTTT; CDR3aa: CASSDPSGSRRENTEAFF
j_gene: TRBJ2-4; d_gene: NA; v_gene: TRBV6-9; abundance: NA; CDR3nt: TGTGCCAGGCAAGCCGACAGGAGTTCTCGTCTAGCCAAAAACATTCAGTACTTC; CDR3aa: CARQADRSSRLAKNIQYF
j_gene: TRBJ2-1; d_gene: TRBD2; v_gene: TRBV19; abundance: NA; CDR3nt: TGTGCCAGTACCCCCTGGGCTAGCGGGGGGGTGGGTGAGCAGTTCTTC; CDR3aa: CASTPWASGGVGEQFF
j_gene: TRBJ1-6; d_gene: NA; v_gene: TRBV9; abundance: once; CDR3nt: TGTGCCAGCACACGGGGGGGGGCTGAATCACCCCTCCACTTT; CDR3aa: CASTRGGAESPLHF
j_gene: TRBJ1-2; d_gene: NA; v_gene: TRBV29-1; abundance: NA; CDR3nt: TGCAGCAGCGACGGGGGAGGCTATGGCTACACCTTC; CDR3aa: CSSDGGGYGYTF
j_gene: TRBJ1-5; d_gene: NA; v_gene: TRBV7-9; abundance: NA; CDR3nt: TGTGCCAGCAGCTTAACCGGGGGGGTCAATCAGCCCCAGCATTTT; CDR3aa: CASSLTGGVNQPQHF
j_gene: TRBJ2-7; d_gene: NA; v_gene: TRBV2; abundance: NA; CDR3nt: TGTGCCAGCTCCAGGATAGGCTACGAGCAGTACTTC; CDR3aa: CASSRIGYEQYF
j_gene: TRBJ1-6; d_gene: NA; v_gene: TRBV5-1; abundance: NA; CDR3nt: TGCGCCAGCCGCCCGGGAGCAGCGATCAATTCACCCCTCCACTTT; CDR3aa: CASRPGAAINSPLHF